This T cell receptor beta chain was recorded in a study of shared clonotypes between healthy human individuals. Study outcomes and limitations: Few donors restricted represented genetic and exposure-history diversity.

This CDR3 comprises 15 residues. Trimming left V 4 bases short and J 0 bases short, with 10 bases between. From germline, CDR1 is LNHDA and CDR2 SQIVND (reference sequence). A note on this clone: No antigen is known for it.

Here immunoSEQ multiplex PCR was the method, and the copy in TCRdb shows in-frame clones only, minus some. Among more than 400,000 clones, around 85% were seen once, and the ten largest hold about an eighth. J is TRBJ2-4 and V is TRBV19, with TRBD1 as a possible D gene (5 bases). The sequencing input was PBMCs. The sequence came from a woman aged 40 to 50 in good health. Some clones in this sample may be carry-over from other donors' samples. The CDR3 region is CASSKDILAKNIQYF. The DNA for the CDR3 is TGTGCCAGTAGTAAGGACATCTTAGCCAAAAACATTCAGTACTTC.